The sequence of this T cell receptor (beta chain) was determined in a study of human T cells and chemical hapten exposure. Findings and caveats of the study: There was a positive correlation between PT1 expanded TCR counts and patch test score.

TCRdb ran MiXCR on the RACE reads and lists one entry per CDR3 protein. The data hold about 120,000 distinct CDR3 sequences, with approximately 10% observed a single time. This clonotype was picked up many times. Its target is unknown. This CDR3 is 15 amino acids long. Germline trimming cut 5 bases from V and 2 bases from J; bases unmatched to any gene: 5. Germline loops: CDR1 ENHRY, CDR2 SYGVKD. As for time point: patch test 3, about 24 weeks after DPC sensitization. The treatment here: therapeutic diphenylcyclopropenone sensitization with weekly scalp DPC. Each patch-test visit's blood sample preceded patch application.

The source was whole blood, collected in connection with sensitization to the hapten diphenylcyclopropenone (DPC). V gene TRBV10-3 combines with J gene TRBJ2-1, with 8 bases matching TRBD2. The clonotype was recovered from a woman aged 50 to 60 with alopecia areata. Some clones in this sample may be carry-over from other donors' samples. The chain's CDR3 is CAISFSGSAYNEQFF. The CDR3 bases are TGTGCCATCAGTTTCAGCGGGAGCGCCTACAATGAGCAGTTCTTC.